A single sample gave rise to the 9 T cell receptor beta chains below, sequenced in a study of blood T cell repertoires in COVID-19. The table came from immunoSEQ multiplex PCR; TCRdb's copy has only in-frame clones and leaves some out. Here the sample spans 150,000 to 200,000 clones, approximately 79% being singletons. What was sequenced was peripheral blood. The receptors here all came from a woman aged 55-69 years with COVID-19, enrolled during active disease.

J is TRBJ2-5 and V is TRBV9, with D tentatively TRBD1 (5 bases). Trimming shortened V by 0 bases and J by 6 bases, and 9 bases separated the two germline ends. The CDR3 loop spans 13 amino acids. The V gene's germline CDR1 is SGDLS and CDR2 YYNGEE. CDR3 in DNA: TGTGCCAGCAGCGTAGAATGGGGCAAGACCCAGTACTTC. This sequence encodes CASSVEWGKTQYF.

This clone is medium-sized in the sample. The chain couples TRBV15 to TRBJ1-4, with TRBD1 as a possible D gene (6 bases). Germline CDR1 and CDR2: LNHNV and YYDKDF (reference sequence). The CDR3 is 13 residues long. V lost 2 bases and J lost 8, with 9 bases in between. The CDR3 region has the DNA TGTGCCACCAGCAGATCCGGACAGGAAAAACTGTTTTTT. This gives the protein CATSRSGQEKLFF.

The genes are TRBV12-3 or TRBV12-4 and TRBJ1-2; D gene unclear. CDR3 length equals 12 residues. Trimming stripped 2 bases from V and 4 bases from J, with 5 bases between. In DNA form, the CDR3 reads TGTGCCAGCAGTTTATTCATCTATGGCTACACCTTC. It yields the protein CASSLFIYGYTF.

This chain links TRBV30 with TRBJ2-7; D gene unclear. The V and J ends lost 4 bases and 4 bases respectively, with 8 bases between them. The CDR3 has 11 amino acids. Germline values: CDR1 GTSNPN, CDR2 SVGIG (reference sequence). This CDR3 reads CAWTRKYEQYF. CDR3 coding DNA: TGTGCCTGGACTAGAAAATACGAGCAGTACTTC.

CDR3 in amino acids: CASNLFMRTEAFF. The CDR3 DNA sequence: TGTGCCAGCAACCTTTTTATGAGAACTGAAGCTTTCTTT. The chain carries TRBV6-5 and TRBJ1-1; D not resolved. CDR1 is MNHEY and CDR2 is SVGAGI in the germline V gene. The CDR3 length is 13 residues. Trimming removed 7 bases from V and 5 bases from J, with 14 bases in between.

This clone was observed once. The gene calls are TRBV5-1 and TRBJ1-2, with 7 bases matching TRBD1. This CDR3 is built from 15 residues. Germline V gene data show CDR1 as SGHRS and CDR2 as YFSETQ. J was trimmed by 8 bases and V by 0 bases; bases with no gene match: 10. CDR3 in amino acids: CASSLEGGNGWGYTF. The CDR3 region has the DNA TGCGCCAGCAGCTTGGAAGGGGGCAACGGATGGGGCTACACCTTC.

This chain links TRBV2 with TRBJ2-1; D is possibly TRBD1 (5 bases). The CDR3 contains 15 residues. Germline CDR1 SNHLY, CDR2 FYNNEI. The germline V and J ends were trimmed by 4 bases and 3 bases, with 13 bases remaining between them. This CDR3 reads CASSVWTSVYNEQFF. CDR3 nucleotide sequence: TGTGCCAGCAGTGTATGGACATCTGTCTACAATGAGCAGTTCTTC.

The V call is TRBV7-3, the J call TRBJ2-3; tentatively, D is TRBD2 (6 bases). The CDR3 is made up of 15 amino acids. The germline V gene has CDR1 SGHTA and CDR2 FQGTGA. The germline V and J ends were trimmed by 2 bases and 1 base, with 10 bases remaining between them. CDR3 protein: CASSLGGIGTDTQYF. CDR3 bases: TGTGCCAGCAGCTTAGGGGGGATTGGCACAGATACGCAGTATTTT.

This chain links TRBV10-3 with TRBJ2-3; 10 bases align to TRBD2. This CDR3 is built from 19 residues. The germline CDR1 and CDR2 sequences are ENHRY and SYGVKD. J gave up 3 bases and V 0 bases, and 12 bases lay outside the gene matches. The CDR3 region is CAISESRASGGALTDTQYF. The CDR3 DNA reads as TGTGCCATCAGTGAGTCGAGGGCTAGCGGGGGAGCCCTTACAGATACGCAGTATTTT.